This TCR beta chain came from a study of blood T cell repertoires in COVID-19. Study in general: There were acute and convalescent COVID-19 samples, and they came from the United States, Italy and Spain.

Sequencing used immunoSEQ multiplex PCR; TCRdb keeps in-frame clones, though not all of them. The data contain about 250,000 clones, over 70% of them seen just once; the ten biggest clones take up approximately 6%. Input material: peripheral blood. The source is a man older than 75 with acute or convalescent COVID-19.

As DNA, the CDR3 is TGTGCCAGCAGTTTCACGACAGTAAGCACTGAAGCTTTCTTT. It yields the protein CASSFTTVSTEAFF. The chain carries TRBV6-5 and TRBJ1-1; tentatively, D is TRBD1 (5 bases). Germline CDR1 reads MNHEY; CDR2 reads SVGAGI. The CDR3 runs to 14 residues. V lost 4 bases, J lost 4 bases, and 13 bases lay in between.